Presented here are 23 T cell receptor beta chains from one specimen sequenced in a study of beta chain features in type 1 diabetes. Expressed TCRB transcripts were sequenced after all isolated RNA was converted to cDNA. Assay: immunoSEQ multiplex PCR; the TCRdb copy retains only in-frame clones and omits some. The top ten clones hold about 1% of a sample with almost 350,000 clones, roughly a tenth of them seen once. Their specific antigens are unknown. Study-wide results and limits: There was a moderate but significant shortening of TCRB CDR3s in all four CD4+ subsets of Type 1 diabetes patients.

The material sequenced was central memory CD4+ T cells from blood. The receptors shown here come from a man aged 30-40 years with type 1 diabetes.

V is TRBV10-3 and J is TRBJ2-1; 8 nucleotides line up with TRBD2. CDR3 length equals 15 residues. V dropped 6 bases and J dropped 8; count of bases not matched to a gene: 12. Germline V gene sequence: CDR1 ENHRY, CDR2 SYGVKD. The CDR3 here is CAIRARGTSRDEQFF. The CDR3 DNA is TGTGCCATCAGAGCCCGCGGGACTAGTAGGGATGAGCAGTTCTTC.

The chain uses TRBV2 and TRBJ1-1, with TRBD1 matching 9 bases. Germline CDR1 SNHLY, CDR2 FYNNEI. This CDR3 is 15 amino acids long. V lost 7 bases and J lost 6; bases outside the gene matches: 12. CDR3 in DNA: TGTGCCAGCATCTTGAGCGGGACAGGGAGGCCTGAAGCTTTCTTT. Its translation is CASILSGTGRPEAFF.

The sample holds a few counts of this clone. J is TRBJ1-5 and V is TRBV5-6, with unresolved D. The CDR3 length is 16 residues. The germline V gene has CDR1 SGHDT and CDR2 YYEEEE. V dropped 1 base and J dropped 4 bases, with 15 bases sitting between them. The CDR3, as DNA: TGTGCCAGCAGCTTGCTAGGGAGGGAGGGAAATCAGCCCCAGCATTTT. Translated: CASSLLGREGNQPQHF.

In its sample, this clone was seen a few times. Other DNA sequences of this sample code for an identical CDR3. The V and J genes are TRBV28 and TRBJ2-7; 9 nucleotides agree with TRBD1. The germline V gene encodes CDR1 MDHEN and CDR2 SYDVKM. The V and J ends lost 4 bases and 3 bases, in that order; junction bases with no gene match: 4. The CDR3 runs to 14 residues. This CDR3 reads CASSSGQGHYEQYF. The CDR3 DNA reads as TGTGCCAGCAGTTCCGGACAGGGGCACTACGAGCAGTACTTC.

The CDR3 DNA follows: TGTGCCAGCAGCCGTCGACAGGGAAGCACAGATACGCAGTATTTT. This translates into CASSRRQGSTDTQYF. The rearrangement joins TRBV7-2 to TRBJ2-3, with 7 bases fitting TRBD1. Per the germline V gene, CDR1 is SGHTA and CDR2 is FQGNSA. With V trimmed by 5 bases and J by 0 bases, 5 bases remained unmatched. The length of the CDR3 is 15 residues.

This rearrangement joins TRBV2 to TRBJ2-1, with D uncertain. Germline V gene data show CDR1 as SNHLY and CDR2 as FYNNEI. Trimming left V 7 bases short and J 3 bases short, with 16 bases between. CDR3 length equals 15 residues. The CDR3 here is CASKSDSGGYNEQFF. In DNA form, the CDR3 reads TGTGCCAGCAAGAGCGATTCGGGCGGCTACAATGAGCAGTTCTTC.

The genes are TRBV27 and TRBJ2-1, with D perhaps matching TRBD1 (5 bases). CDR1 is MNHEY, CDR2 SMNVEV, per germline (reference sequence). V shed 5 bases and J shed 0 bases, with 17 bases lying between them. The CDR3 consists of 17 residues. CDR3 residues: CASSLRQITGSYNEQFF. CDR3 in DNA: TGTGCCAGCAGTCTACGACAGATCACGGGCTCCTACAATGAGCAGTTCTTC.

A few counts support this clone. The chain is built from TRBV28 and TRBJ2-3; tentative D call: TRBD2 (6 bases). Trimming cost V 8 bases and J 2 bases, with 14 bases left between them. CDR1 and CDR2 from the germline V gene are MDHEN and SYDVKM. CDR3 length: 14 amino acids. Written as DNA, the CDR3 is TGTGCCAGCGGGTACGGGGGAAACACAGATACGCAGTATTTT. Translating it yields CASGYGGNTDTQYF.

This clone was counted a few times. Here the CDR3 reads CASSLADVQGVGELFF. For the CDR3, the DNA is TGCGCCAGCAGCTTGGCCGATGTACAGGGAGTAGGGGAGCTGTTTTTT. The J gene is TRBJ2-2, the V gene TRBV5-1, with TRBD1 as a possible D gene (6 bases). This CDR3 contains 16 residues. Trimming shortened V by 0 bases and J by 8 bases, and 17 bases separated the two germline ends. Germline V lookup: CDR1 SGHRS, CDR2 YFSETQ.

The gene calls are TRBV5-1 and TRBJ1-1; 7 bases are a match to TRBD1. This CDR3 is 15 amino acids long. Germline assignment: CDR1 SGHRS and CDR2 YFSETQ. The trim removed 4 bases at V and 0 bases at J, leaving 6 bases unmatched. CDR3 region: CASSPQTGVNTEAFF. CDR3 nucleotide sequence: TGCGCCAGCAGCCCACAAACAGGGGTGAACACTGAAGCTTTCTTT. The entire variable domain, with the rest obtained from reference TRBV5-1 and TRBJ1-1, is as follows: KAGVTQTPRYLIKTRGQQVTLSCSPISGHRSVSWYQQTPGQGLQFLFEYFSETQRNKGNFPGRFSGRQFSNSRSEMNVSTLELGDSALYLCASSPQTGVNTEAFFGQGTRLTVV.

The sample holds a few counts of this clone. One junction end does not reproduce the germline sequence, and a read error may be involved. The rearrangement links TRBV7-7 to TRBJ2-1; TRBD2 agrees at 12 bases. The CDR3 has 15 amino acids. Germline V CDR1 and CDR2: SSHAT, FNYEAQ (reference sequence). CDR3 in amino acids: CASRPSGGAVNEQFF. In DNA, the CDR3 is TGTGCTAGCAGACCTAGCGGGGGGGCCGTCAATGAGCAGTTCTTC.

The V and J genes are TRBV27 and TRBJ2-3; perhaps TRBD2 as D (5 bases). V was shortened by 1 base and J by 2 bases, with 10 bases between the two germline ends. Germline values: CDR1 MNHEY, CDR2 SMNVEV (reference sequence). This CDR3 region has 15 residues. The CDR3 sequence: CASSLFASLTDTQYF. Written as DNA, the CDR3 is TGTGCCAGCAGTTTATTTGCTAGCCTCACAGATACGCAGTATTTT.

As regards this clone: Other DNA sequences in the sample encode the same CDR3. V usage is TRBV2 and J usage is TRBJ1-2; no firm D call. The CDR3 is 11 amino acids. V dropped 4 bases and J dropped 5 bases, with 5 bases sitting between them. Germline CDR1 reads SNHLY; CDR2 reads FYNNEI. The CDR3: CASSVAYGYTF. In DNA, the CDR3 is TGTGCCAGCAGTGTTGCATATGGCTACACCTTC.

This clone was recorded at least ten times. The V gene is TRBV2, the J gene TRBJ1-4; unclear D gene. The CDR3 has 14 amino acids. Germline lookup yields CDR1 SNHLY and CDR2 FYNNEI. V lost 4 bases, J lost 8 bases, and 14 bases lay in between. In nucleotides, the CDR3 is TGTGCCAGCAGTGTCGGGTCCCTAAGCGAAAAACTGTTTTTT. Translation gives CASSVGSLSEKLFF. The full variable domain, its missing parts supplied by reference TRBV2 and TRBJ1-4, is EPEVTQTPSHQVTQMGQEVILRCVPISNHLYFYWYRQILGQKVEFLVSFYNNEISEKSEIFDDQFSVERPDGSNFTLKIRSTKLEDSAMYFCASSVGSLSEKLFFGSGTQLSVL.

This clone was seen many times. The chain is built from TRBV10-1 and TRBJ2-7; no clear D gene. The CDR3 consists of 15 residues. Germline assignment: CDR1 WNHNN and CDR2 SYGVQD (reference sequence). V lost 4 bases and J 6 bases, leaving 19 bases between the germline ends. The CDR3: CASSGSALGNREQYF. The CDR3 DNA follows: TGCGCCAGCAGTGGGTCGGCTCTGGGGAACCGCGAGCAGTACTTC.

This clone was detected only a few times. CDR3 in amino acids: CASSQEPHIQYF. The CDR3 nucleotides read TGCGCCAGCAGCCAAGAACCGCACATTCAGTACTTC. The chain recombines TRBV4-3 with TRBJ2-4; D is unclear. The V gene's germline CDR1 is LGHNA and CDR2 YSLEER. This CDR3 spans 12 amino acids. Between the trimmed V and J ends, which lost 0 bases and 8 bases, there was a span of 5 bases.

This clone came up a few times. The V and J genes are TRBV6-5 and TRBJ2-5; unclear D gene. Germline-derived CDR1 and CDR2 are MNHEY and SVGAGI. Trimming took 9 bases from V and 7 from J, leaving 15 bases between them. This CDR3 is 12 amino acids long. The CDR3, as DNA: TGTGCCAGACCCTGTGGGAAAGCGACCCAGTACTTC. Translated, it gives CARPCGKATQYF.

The chain couples TRBV30 to TRBJ1-1, with a tentative D call TRBD1 (5 bases). In germline, CDR1 is GTSNPN, CDR2 SVGIG (reference sequence). The CDR3 sequence is 14 residues long. V gave up 4 bases and J gave up 5 bases, with 17 bases separating them. CDR3 residues: CAWKQVAEGTEAFF. DNA of the CDR3: TGTGCCTGGAAGCAGGTAGCCGAGGGGACTGAAGCTTTCTTT.

Details on this clone: In the same sample, other DNA sequences code for this CDR3. The chain combines TRBV7-2 with TRBJ1-4, with D possibly TRBD1 on 5 matching bases. CDR3 size: 16 residues. Trimming cost V 2 bases and J 1 base, with 11 bases left between them. From germline, CDR1 is SGHTA and CDR2 FQGNSA. This chain's CDR3 is CASSLRGGGTNEKLFF. The CDR3 DNA follows: TGTGCCAGCAGCTTACGGGGCGGGGGAACTAATGAAAAACTGTTTTTT.

The rearrangement uses TRBV27 and TRBJ1-6; 7 positions agree with TRBD1. This CDR3 comprises 13 residues. Unmatched junction bases numbered 5, after V lost 6 bases and J lost 9 bases. Germline V gene sequence: CDR1 MNHEY, CDR2 SMNVEV (reference sequence). CDR3: CASSYNRGSPLHF. The CDR3 DNA reads as TGTGCCAGCAGCTACAACAGGGGTTCACCCCTCCACTTT.

Notes on this clone: Other DNA sequences in this specimen translate into the identical CDR3. The gene calls are TRBV9 and TRBJ2-3; 12 nucleotides agree with TRBD2. Germline values: CDR1 SGDLS, CDR2 YYNGEE. The CDR3 length is 16 residues. Trimming at V came to 3 bases and at J to 2 bases, leaving 4 bases not matched to a gene. The CDR3 here is CASSALAGGPTDTQYF. The CDR3 coding sequence is TGTGCCAGCAGCGCACTAGCGGGGGGTCCCACAGATACGCAGTATTTT.

V gene TRBV5-1 combines with J gene TRBJ1-2, with 10 bases matching TRBD1. The trim removed 1 base at V and 7 bases at J, leaving 4 bases unmatched. Looked up from germline, CDR1 is SGHRS and CDR2 is YFSETQ. There are 14 residues in the CDR3. The CDR3 loop reads CASSLSGQGSGYTF. In DNA form, the CDR3 reads TGCGCCAGCAGCTTGTCGGGACAGGGGTCTGGCTACACCTTC.

This clone was recorded at least ten times. This chain joins TRBV12-5 and TRBJ2-5; D is undetermined. Trimming shortened V by 0 bases and J by 1 base, and 6 bases separated the two germline ends. The germline V gene encodes CDR1 LGHNT and CDR2 FRNRAP. This CDR3 has 14 residues. The CDR3 is CASGLVALQETQYF. The CDR3 coding sequence is TGTGCTAGTGGTTTGGTAGCACTCCAAGAGACCCAGTACTTC.